A single sample is the source of the 18 T cell receptor beta chains below, sequenced in a study of spatial heterogeneity in lung cancer. TCRdb independently ran MiXCR on the 5' RACE reads; one entry per CDR3 protein. This table holds more than 2,500 distinct CDR3 sequences, less than 3.5% found once. Time point here: sample taken at primary tumor resection. The specimen was lung tissue, collected at surgery. The origin of the receptors is a human donor with early-stage non-small cell lung cancer.

This clonotype is classed as medium-sized. The library was prepared for alpha chains; this beta chain is a stray read, so its frequency means little. This chain connects TRBV29-1 to TRBJ2-1, with 8 bases matching TRBD1. Germline V CDR1 and CDR2: SQVTM, ANQGSEA. V gave up 0 bases and J gave up 0 bases; unmatched junction bases: 4. This CDR3 contains 16 residues. The CDR3: CSVEDPDRVSYNEQFF. The CDR3 DNA is TGCAGCGTTGAAGATCCGGACAGGGTCTCCTACAATGAGCAGTTCTTC.

Many counts were recorded for this clonotype. This beta chain turned up in a library designed for alpha chains; as an off-target read, its abundance says little. The chain recombines TRBV5-1 with TRBJ2-3; perhaps TRBD2 as D (6 bases). The V gene lost 4 bases and the J gene lost 2 bases, with 14 bases spanning the gap. This CDR3 has 15 residues. Germline assignment: CDR1 SGHRS and CDR2 YFSETQ. CDR3: CASSPLSGSTDTQYF. For the CDR3, the DNA is TGCGCCAGCAGCCCTCTTAGCGGCTCCACAGATACGCAGTATTTT.

By share, this clonotype counts as medium-sized (0.01 to 0.1%). A library prepared for alpha chains yielded this beta chain as an off-target read; its size is of little meaning. The DNA for the CDR3 is TGTGCCAGTAGTCTCCGGCGGACAGACCAAGAGACCCAGTACTTC. This sequence encodes CASSLRRTDQETQYF. The rearrangement joins TRBV19 to TRBJ2-5; D possibly corresponds to TRBD1 (6 bases). Germline V gives CDR1 LNHDA, CDR2 SQIVND (reference sequence). The V end was cut by 5 bases, the J end by 0 bases, with 13 bases between. The CDR3 contains 15 residues. The full variable domain, rest sourced from reference TRBV19 and TRBJ2-5, is DGGITQSPKYLFRKEGQNVTLSCEQNLNHDAMYWYRQDPGQGLRLIYYSQIVNDFQKGDIAEGYSVSREKKESFPLTVTSAQKNPTAFYLCASSLRRTDQETQYFGPGTRLLVL.

Sample share makes this clonotype large. This beta chain turned up in a library designed for alpha chains; as an off-target read, its abundance says little. The genes are TRBV6-2 or TRBV6-3 and TRBJ1-2; 9 nucleotides agree with TRBD1. Germline V lookup: CDR1 MNHEY, CDR2 SVGEGT. After removal of 7 bases from V and 7 bases from J, the junction contained 7 bases not matched to a gene. The CDR3 has 13 residues. In DNA, the CDR3 is TGTGCCAGCAAGGGACAGGGATTTGTTGGCTACACCTTC. Residues: CASKGQGFVGYTF.

This clonotype counts as medium-sized. The library was built for alpha chains, so this beta chain is an off-target read and its size means little. This chain links TRBV2 with TRBJ1-5; 8 nucleotides align to TRBD1. CDR1 and CDR2 (germline): SNHLY, FYNNEI. This CDR3 is 15 amino acids long. Unmatched junction bases numbered 7, after V lost 7 bases and J lost 2 bases. The CDR3 sequence is CASTNGQGRNQPQHF. The CDR3 region has the DNA TGTGCCAGCACCAACGGACAGGGTCGCAATCAGCCCCAGCATTTT.

This clonotype was found a few times. Since the library was made to target alpha chains, this beta chain is a stray read and its abundance is not meaningful. The chain has TRBV11-2 and TRBJ2-1; D is uncertain. V gave up 3 bases and J gave up 5 bases, with 5 bases separating them. CDR3 size: 12 residues. CDR1 and CDR2 from the germline V gene are SGHAT and FQNNGV. The CDR3 loop is CASSFSDNEQFF. The CDR3 bases are TGTGCCAGCAGCTTTTCAGACAATGAGCAGTTCTTC.

This clonotype is deemed medium-sized. Since it is a stray read in a library aimed at alpha chains, this beta chain has a size that is not meaningful. The chain links TRBV20-1 to TRBJ2-3; 8 nucleotides align to TRBD1. CDR1 is DFQATT and CDR2 is SNEGSKA in the germline V gene (reference sequence). Trimming removed 0 bases from V and 5 bases from J; junction bases left unmatched: 10. This CDR3 has 16 amino acids. CDR3 region: CSARDTRQGIRDTQYF. The CDR3 DNA sequence: TGCAGTGCTAGAGATACGAGACAGGGGATCAGAGATACGCAGTATTTT.

By share, this clonotype counts as medium-sized. This beta chain is an unintended read in a library built for alpha chains; its size means little. The chain links TRBV27 to TRBJ1-3; D not certain. Trimming stripped 1 base from V and 4 bases from J, with 14 bases between. The V gene's germline CDR1 is MNHEY and CDR2 SMNVEV (reference sequence). This CDR3 region has 16 residues. CDR3 amino acids: CASSLFGPAAGNTIYF. The CDR3 region has the DNA TGTGCCAGCAGTTTATTTGGACCGGCGGCAGGAAACACCATATATTTT.

This clonotype is labeled medium-sized. This beta chain slipped into a library made for alpha chains as a stray read, so its size is not meaningful. The chain has TRBV27 and TRBJ1-2; 8 bases agree with TRBD1. V lost 5 bases to trimming and J lost 8 bases; unmatched junction nucleotides: 19. CDR3 length equals 17 residues. Looked up from germline, CDR1 is MNHEY and CDR2 is SMNVEV (reference sequence). CDR3 sequence (DNA): TGTGCCAGCAGTCCGCTGGGGTCAGGGGGCACGGAGGACGGCTACACCTTC. Its protein product is CASSPLGSGGTEDGYTF.

This clonotype has at least ten counts. This beta chain is off target for a library built for alpha chains, so its abundance means little. The rearrangement uses TRBV5-1 and TRBJ2-1; 12 bases map to TRBD2. The CDR3 is 13 residues long. The trim removed 6 bases at V and 6 bases at J, leaving 1 base unmatched. Germline assignment: CDR1 SGHRS and CDR2 YFSETQ. The CDR3 DNA reads TGCGCCAGCAAACTAGCGGGGGGCAATGAGCAGTTCTTC. Its protein product is CASKLAGGNEQFF. Full variable domain (rest looked up from reference TRBV5-1 and TRBJ2-1): KAGVTQTPRYLIKTRGQQVTLSCSPISGHRSVSWYQQTPGQGLQFLFEYFSETQRNKGNFPGRFSGRQFSNSRSEMNVSTLELGDSALYLCASKLAGGNEQFFGPGTRLTVL.

Within the sample, this clonotype is medium-sized. This beta chain is a stray sequence in a library constructed for alpha chains; its clone size is not meaningful. This chain connects TRBV28 to TRBJ1-1, with D possibly being TRBD1 (6 bases). CDR1 is MDHEN, CDR2 SYDVKM, per germline. The CDR3 covers 15 residues. V was clipped by 5 bases and J by 6 bases, with 19 bases between them. The CDR3 loop reads CASSTYKGGIAEAFF. CDR3 sequence (DNA): TGTGCCAGCAGTACCTACAAGGGGGGTATCGCTGAAGCTTTCTTT.

This clonotype is medium-sized. This beta chain is an off-target read within a library intended for alpha chains, so its frequency means little. The chain has TRBV30 and TRBJ1-4; D is perhaps TRBD1 (5 bases). The CDR3 length is 14 residues. V lost 0 bases, J lost 8 bases, and 13 bases lay in between. The germline CDR1 and CDR2 sequences are GTSNPN and SVGIG (reference sequence). The CDR3 spells CAWSVQAGTEKLFF. CDR3 DNA sequence: TGTGCCTGGAGTGTACAGGCAGGGACGGAAAAACTGTTTTTT.

By share, this clonotype ranks as medium-sized. Little can be read into the size of this beta chain, an off-target read in a library designed for alpha chains. The chain employs TRBV5-4 and TRBJ2-5; D possibly corresponds to TRBD2 (5 bases). Germline CDR1 is SGHNT and CDR2 is YYREEE (reference sequence). Trimming took off 3 bases at V and 5 bases at J, with 17 bases between the two ends. The CDR3 runs 15 residues. The CDR3 coding sequence is TGTGCCAGCAGCTCCAGGACCATCGGGGAGGAGACCCAGTACTTC. This codes for CASSSRTIGEETQYF.

In its sample, this clonotype ranks as medium-sized. This beta chain came through as a stray read in a library set up for alpha chains, and its size says little. The chain is built from TRBV6-5 and TRBJ2-1; TRBD2 is a possible D gene (7 bases). The CDR3 totals 15 residues. V lost 2 bases and J lost 8, with 16 bases in between. Germline CDR1 MNHEY, CDR2 SVGAGI. CDR3 region: CASSYGGGPSDEQFF. CDR3 nucleotide sequence: TGTGCCAGCAGTTACGGGGGGGGGCCTAGCGATGAGCAGTTCTTC.

This clonotype is termed medium-sized. This beta chain is an off-target read within a library intended for alpha chains, so its frequency means little. V and J are TRBV7-9 and TRBJ2-1; TRBD2 matches at 13 bases. CDR3 size: 16 residues. CDR1 is SEHNR and CDR2 is FQNEAQ in the germline V gene (reference sequence). The J segment lost 8 bases and the V segment lost 4 bases, leaving 8 bases of the junction unmatched. The CDR3 DNA is TGTGCCAGCAGCTCTCCTACTGGACTAGCGGGGGATGAGCAGTTCTTC. It yields the protein CASSSPTGLAGDEQFF.

This clonotype is judged medium-sized. With the library built for alpha chains, this beta chain is off target and its frequency is not meaningful. The chain recombines TRBV4-2 with TRBJ2-7, with unresolved D. The length of the CDR3 is 14 residues. The ends were cut back, 0 bases at V and 6 bases at J, with 12 bases in the middle. Germline V gene sequence: CDR1 LGHNA, CDR2 YNFKEQ. CDR3 nucleotide sequence: TGTGCCAGCAGCCAAGAGCCCCACAGATCCGAGCAGTACTTC. Translation: CASSQEPHRSEQYF.

In this sample, this clonotype is medium-sized. This beta chain represents an off-target read in a library built for alpha chains; its size is of limited meaning. V and J are TRBV9 and TRBJ2-7; 8 bases map to TRBD1. The germline CDR1 and CDR2 sequences are SGDLS and YYNGEE. The CDR3 spans 15 residues. With 5 bases clipped from V and 4 bases from J, the junction kept 11 bases outside the gene matches. DNA for the CDR3: TGTGCCAGCAGTCAGGGGGCCATCCTGATATACGAGCAGTACTTC. It specifies CASSQGAILIYEQYF.

In this sample, this clonotype turned up many times. A library prepared for alpha chains yielded this beta chain as an off-target read; its size is of little meaning. The genes are TRBV7-8 and TRBJ2-2, with a tentative D call TRBD1 (6 bases). CDR1 is SGHVS and CDR2 is FQNEAQ in the germline V gene. V was shortened by 6 bases and J by 6 bases, with 20 bases between the two germline ends. This CDR3 comprises 16 residues. The CDR3 reads CASSYGAQGLAGELFF. The CDR3 region has the DNA TGTGCCAGCAGTTACGGGGCACAGGGTCTTGCCGGGGAGCTGTTTTTT.